This T cell receptor (beta chain) was observed in a study of graft-versus-host responses after intestinal transplantation. Overall study context: Recipients were all induced with anti-thymocyte globulin, then given tacrolimus and steroids for approximately 3 years.

Generated by immunoSEQ multiplex PCR, the TCRdb table keeps only in-frame clones and is missing some. The sample yields around 50,000 clones, about four fifths seen once. Germline CDR1 is MNHEY and CDR2 is SVGAGI. The CDR3 extends over 13 amino acids. Trimming removed 5 bases at V and 3 bases at J, with 10 bases between. Of note for this clone: Its target is unknown.

The material sequenced was unstimulated CD4+ T cells sorted from spleen or lymph node cells, taken before transplant. The gene calls are TRBV6-5 and TRBJ1-2, with no clear D. The receptor was derived from a human donor who was the organ donor for an intestinal transplant. DNA of the CDR3: TGTGCCAGCAGTCGAGGGTGGGACTATGGCTACACCTTC. This gives the protein CASSRGWDYGYTF.